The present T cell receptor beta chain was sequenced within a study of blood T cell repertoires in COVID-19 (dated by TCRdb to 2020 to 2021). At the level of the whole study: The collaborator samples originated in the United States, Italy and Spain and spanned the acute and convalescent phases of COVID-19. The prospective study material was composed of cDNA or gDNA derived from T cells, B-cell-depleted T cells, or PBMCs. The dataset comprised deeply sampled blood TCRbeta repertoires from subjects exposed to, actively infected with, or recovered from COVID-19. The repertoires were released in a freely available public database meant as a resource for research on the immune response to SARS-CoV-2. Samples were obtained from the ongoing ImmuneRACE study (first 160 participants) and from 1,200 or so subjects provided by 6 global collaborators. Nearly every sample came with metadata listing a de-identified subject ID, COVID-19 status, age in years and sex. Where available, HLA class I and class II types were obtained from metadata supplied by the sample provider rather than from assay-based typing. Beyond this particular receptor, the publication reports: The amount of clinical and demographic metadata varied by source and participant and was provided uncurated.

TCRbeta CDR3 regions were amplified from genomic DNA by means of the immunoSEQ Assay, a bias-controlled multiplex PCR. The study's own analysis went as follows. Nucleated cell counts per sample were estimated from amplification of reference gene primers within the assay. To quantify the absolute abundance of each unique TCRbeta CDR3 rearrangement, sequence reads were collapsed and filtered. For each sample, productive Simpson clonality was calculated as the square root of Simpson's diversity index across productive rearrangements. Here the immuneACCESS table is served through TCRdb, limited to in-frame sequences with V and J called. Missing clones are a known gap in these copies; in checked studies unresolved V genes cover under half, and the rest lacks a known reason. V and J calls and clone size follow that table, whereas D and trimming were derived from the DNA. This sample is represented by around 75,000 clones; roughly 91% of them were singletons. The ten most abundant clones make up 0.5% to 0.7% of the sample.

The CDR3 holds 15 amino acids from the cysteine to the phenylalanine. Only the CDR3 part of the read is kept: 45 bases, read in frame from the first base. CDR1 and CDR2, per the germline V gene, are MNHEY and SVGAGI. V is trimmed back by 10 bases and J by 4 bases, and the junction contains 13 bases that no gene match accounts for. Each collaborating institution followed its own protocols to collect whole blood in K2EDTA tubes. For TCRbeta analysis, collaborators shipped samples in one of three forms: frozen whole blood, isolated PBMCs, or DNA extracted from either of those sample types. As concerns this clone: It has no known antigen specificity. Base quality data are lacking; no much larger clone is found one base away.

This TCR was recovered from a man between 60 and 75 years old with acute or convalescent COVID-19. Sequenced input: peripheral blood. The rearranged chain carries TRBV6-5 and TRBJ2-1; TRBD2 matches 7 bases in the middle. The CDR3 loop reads CATGPRRGDYNEQFF. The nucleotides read TGTGCCACCGGCCCTCGCCGGGGGGATTACAATGAGCAGTTCTTC.